This T cell receptor (beta chain) was captured by sequencing in a study of blood T cell repertoires in COVID-19. This table comes from immunoSEQ multiplex PCR, and its TCRdb copy is limited to in-frame clones, with some not included. The table has fewer than 70,000 clones, around 88% seen once. CDR1 DFQATT and CDR2 SNEGSKA come from the germline V gene (reference sequence). Trimming removed 5 bases at V and 3 bases at J, with 4 bases between. The CDR3 is made up of 10 amino acids. The chain uses TRBV20-1 and TRBJ1-1; D gene unclear. The TCR comes from a man aged 35 to 55 with COVID-19, enrolled during active disease. Specimen: peripheral blood. The CDR3 bases are TGCAGTGCTCCGGACACTGAAGCTTTCTTT. This translates into CSAPDTEAFF.